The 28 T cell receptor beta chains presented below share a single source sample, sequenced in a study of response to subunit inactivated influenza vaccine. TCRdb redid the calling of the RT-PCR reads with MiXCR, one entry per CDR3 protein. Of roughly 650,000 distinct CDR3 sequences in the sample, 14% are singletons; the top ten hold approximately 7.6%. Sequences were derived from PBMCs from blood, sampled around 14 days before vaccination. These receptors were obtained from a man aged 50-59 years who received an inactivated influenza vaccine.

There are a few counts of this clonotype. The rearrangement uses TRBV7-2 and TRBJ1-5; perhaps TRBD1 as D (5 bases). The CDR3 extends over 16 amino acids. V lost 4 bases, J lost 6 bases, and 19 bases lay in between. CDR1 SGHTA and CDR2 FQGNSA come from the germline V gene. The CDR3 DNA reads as TGTGCCAGCAGCTCCCTCGGCAGGGAATCAAGTCAGCCCCAGCATTTT. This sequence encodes CASSSLGRESSQPQHF. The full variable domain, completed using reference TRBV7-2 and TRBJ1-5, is GAGVSQSPSNKVTEKGKDVELRCDPISGHTALYWYRQSLGQGLEFLIYFQGNSAPDKSGLPSDRFSAERTGGSVSTLTIQRTQQEDSAVYLCASSSLGRESSQPQHFGDGTRLSIL.

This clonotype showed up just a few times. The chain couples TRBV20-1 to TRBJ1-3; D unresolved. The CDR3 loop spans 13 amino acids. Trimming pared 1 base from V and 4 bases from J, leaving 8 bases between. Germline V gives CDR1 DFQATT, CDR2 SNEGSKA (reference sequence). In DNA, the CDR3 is TGCAGTGCTAGAGGCCTTGTAGGAAACACCATATATTTT. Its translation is CSARGLVGNTIYF.

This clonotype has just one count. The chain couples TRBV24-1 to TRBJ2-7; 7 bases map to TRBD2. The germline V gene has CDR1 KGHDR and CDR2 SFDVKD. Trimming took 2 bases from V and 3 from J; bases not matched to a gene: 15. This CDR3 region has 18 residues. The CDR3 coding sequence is TGTGCCACCAGTGATTCTTTCCCCGGAGGAGCGGGAATCTACGAGCAGTACTTC. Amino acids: CATSDSFPGGAGIYEQYF.

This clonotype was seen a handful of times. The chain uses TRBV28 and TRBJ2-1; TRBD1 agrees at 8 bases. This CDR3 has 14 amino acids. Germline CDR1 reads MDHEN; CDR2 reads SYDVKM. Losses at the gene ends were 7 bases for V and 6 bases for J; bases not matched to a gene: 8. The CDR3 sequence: CASIVQGQANEQFF. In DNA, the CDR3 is TGTGCCAGCATCGTACAGGGACAGGCCAATGAGCAGTTCTTC.

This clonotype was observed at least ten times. CDR3 nucleotide sequence: TGTGCCATCTCGGGCCACGAGACAGCCACTGAAGCTTTCTTT. Its protein product is CAISGHETATEAFF. The chain is built from TRBV10-3 and TRBJ1-1; D perhaps matches TRBD1 (5 bases). Looked up from germline, CDR1 is ENHRY and CDR2 is SYGVKD. V lost 8 bases, J lost 4 bases, and 17 bases lay in between. The CDR3 totals 14 residues.

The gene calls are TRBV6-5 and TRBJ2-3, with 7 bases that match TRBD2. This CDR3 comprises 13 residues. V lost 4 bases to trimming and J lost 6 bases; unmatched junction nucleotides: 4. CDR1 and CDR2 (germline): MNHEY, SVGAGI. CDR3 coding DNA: TGTGCCAGCAGTTCTGGGGAGGGGGATACGCAGTATTTT. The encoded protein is CASSSGEGDTQYF.

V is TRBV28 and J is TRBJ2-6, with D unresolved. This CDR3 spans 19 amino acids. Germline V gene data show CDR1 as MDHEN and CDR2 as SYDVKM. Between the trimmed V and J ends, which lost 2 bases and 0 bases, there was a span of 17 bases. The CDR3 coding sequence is TGTGCCAGCAGTTTAAGCGTCTTGATAACCCCCTCTGGGGCCAACGTCCTGACTTTC. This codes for CASSLSVLITPSGANVLTF.

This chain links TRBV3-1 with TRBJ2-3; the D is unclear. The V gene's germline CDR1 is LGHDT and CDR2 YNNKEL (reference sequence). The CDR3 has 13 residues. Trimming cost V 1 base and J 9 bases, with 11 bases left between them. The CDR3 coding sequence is TGTGCCAGCAGCCAAGCGAGGCAGAGCACGCAGTATTTT. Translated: CASSQARQSTQYF.

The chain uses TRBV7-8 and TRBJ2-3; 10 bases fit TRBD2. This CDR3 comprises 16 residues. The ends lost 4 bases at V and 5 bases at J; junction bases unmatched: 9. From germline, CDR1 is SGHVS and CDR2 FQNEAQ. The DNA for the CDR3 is TGTGCCAGCAGCTCCCAAGCGGGAGGGCCCGGAGATACGCAGTATTTT. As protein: CASSSQAGGPGDTQYF. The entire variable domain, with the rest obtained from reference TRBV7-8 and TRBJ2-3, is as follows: GAGVSQSPRYKVAKRGQDVALRCDPISGHVSLFWYQQALGQGPEFLTYFQNEAQLDKSGLPSDRFFAERPEGSVSTLKIQRTQQEDSAVYLCASSSQAGGPGDTQYFGPGTRLTVL.

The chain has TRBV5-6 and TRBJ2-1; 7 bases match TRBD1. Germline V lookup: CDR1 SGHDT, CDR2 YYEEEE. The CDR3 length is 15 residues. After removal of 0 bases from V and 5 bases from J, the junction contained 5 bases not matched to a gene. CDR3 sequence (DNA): TGTGCCAGCAGCTTGGCCCAGGGGGTGAACAATGAGCAGTTCTTC. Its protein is CASSLAQGVNNEQFF. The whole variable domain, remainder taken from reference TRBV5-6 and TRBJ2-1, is DAGVTQSPTHLIKTRGQQVTLRCSPKSGHDTVSWYQQALGQGPQFIFQYYEEEERQRGNFPDRFSGHQFPNYSSELNVNALLLGDSALYLCASSLAQGVNNEQFFGPGTRLTVL.

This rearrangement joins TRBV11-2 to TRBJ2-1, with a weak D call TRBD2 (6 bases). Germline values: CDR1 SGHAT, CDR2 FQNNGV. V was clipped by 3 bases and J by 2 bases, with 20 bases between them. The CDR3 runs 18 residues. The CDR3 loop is CASSFEGILAPAYNEQFF. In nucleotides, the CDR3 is TGTGCCAGCAGCTTCGAAGGGATCCTAGCGCCCGCCTACAATGAGCAGTTCTTC.

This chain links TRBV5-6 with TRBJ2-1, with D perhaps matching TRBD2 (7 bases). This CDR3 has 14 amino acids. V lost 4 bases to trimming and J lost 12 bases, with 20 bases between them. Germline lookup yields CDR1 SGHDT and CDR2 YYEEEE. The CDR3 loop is CASSPAGGLVGQFF. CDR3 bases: TGTGCCAGCAGCCCGGCCGGGGGGCTTGTGGGGCAGTTCTTC.

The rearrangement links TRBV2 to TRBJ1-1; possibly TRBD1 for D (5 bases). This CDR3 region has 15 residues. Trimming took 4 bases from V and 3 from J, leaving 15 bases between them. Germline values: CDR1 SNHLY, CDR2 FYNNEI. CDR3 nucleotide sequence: TGTGCCAGCAGTGTGAGGGGAAGGAGCGACACTGAAGCTTTCTTT. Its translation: CASSVRGRSDTEAFF.

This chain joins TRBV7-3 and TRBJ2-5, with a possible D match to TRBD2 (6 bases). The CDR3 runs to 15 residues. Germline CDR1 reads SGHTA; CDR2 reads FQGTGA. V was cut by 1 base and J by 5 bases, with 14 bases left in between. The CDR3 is CASSLMSLGGETQYF. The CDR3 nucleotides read TGTGCCAGCAGCTTAATGTCACTCGGAGGGGAGACCCAGTACTTC.

CDR3 DNA sequence: TGCGCCAGCAGCTTGGCCGCGGGAGACAATGAGCAGTTCTTC. It encodes CASSLAAGDNEQFF. This chain links TRBV5-1 with TRBJ2-1; 7 bases match TRBD2. CDR3 length: 14 residues. Germline CDR1 and CDR2: SGHRS and YFSETQ. The junction had 2 bases not matched to a gene; V was cut back by 0 bases and J by 5 bases.

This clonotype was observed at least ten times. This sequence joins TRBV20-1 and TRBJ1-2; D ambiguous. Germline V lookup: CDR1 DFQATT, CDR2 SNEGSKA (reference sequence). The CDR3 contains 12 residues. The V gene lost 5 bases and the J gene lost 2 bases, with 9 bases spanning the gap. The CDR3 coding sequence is TGCAGTGCTTCGACACAAAACTATGGCTACACCTTC. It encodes CSASTQNYGYTF.

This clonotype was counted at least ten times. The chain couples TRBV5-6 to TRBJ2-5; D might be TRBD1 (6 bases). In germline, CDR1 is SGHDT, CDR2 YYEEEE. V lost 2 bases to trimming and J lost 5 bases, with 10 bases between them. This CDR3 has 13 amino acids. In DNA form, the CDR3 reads TGTGCCAGCAGCTTCTCCAGGGGTGAGACCCAGTACTTC. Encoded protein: CASSFSRGETQYF.

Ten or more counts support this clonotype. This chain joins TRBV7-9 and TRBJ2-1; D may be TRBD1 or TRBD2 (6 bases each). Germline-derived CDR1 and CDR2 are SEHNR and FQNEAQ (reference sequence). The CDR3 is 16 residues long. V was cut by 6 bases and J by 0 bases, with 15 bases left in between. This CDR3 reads CASSPGGSSSYNEQFF. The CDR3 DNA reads TGTGCCAGCAGTCCCGGGGGCTCAAGCTCCTACAATGAGCAGTTCTTC.

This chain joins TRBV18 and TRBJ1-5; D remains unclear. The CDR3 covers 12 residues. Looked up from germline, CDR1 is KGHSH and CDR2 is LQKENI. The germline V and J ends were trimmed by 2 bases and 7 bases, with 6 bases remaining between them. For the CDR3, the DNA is TGTGCCAGCTCACCAAAAGGCCAGCCCCAGCATTTT. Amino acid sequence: CASSPKGQPQHF.

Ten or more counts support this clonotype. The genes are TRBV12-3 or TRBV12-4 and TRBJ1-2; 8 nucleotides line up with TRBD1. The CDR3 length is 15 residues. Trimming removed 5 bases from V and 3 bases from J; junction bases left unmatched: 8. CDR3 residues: CASSTLEDRDYGYTF. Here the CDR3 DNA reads TGTGCCAGCAGTACTCTAGAGGACAGGGACTATGGCTACACCTTC.

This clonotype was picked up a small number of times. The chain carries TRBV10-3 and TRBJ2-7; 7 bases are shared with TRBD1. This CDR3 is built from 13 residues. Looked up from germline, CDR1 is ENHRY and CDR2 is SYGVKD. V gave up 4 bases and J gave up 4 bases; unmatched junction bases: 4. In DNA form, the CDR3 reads TGTGCCATCAGTGCGGGACAGCCTTACGAGCAGTACTTC. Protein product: CAISAGQPYEQYF.

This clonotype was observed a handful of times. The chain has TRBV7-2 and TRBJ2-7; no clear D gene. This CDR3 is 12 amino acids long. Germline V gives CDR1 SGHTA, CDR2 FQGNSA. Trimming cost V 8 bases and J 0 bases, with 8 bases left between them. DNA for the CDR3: TGTGCCAGCCTCACAGACTCCTACGAGCAGTACTTC. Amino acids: CASLTDSYEQYF.

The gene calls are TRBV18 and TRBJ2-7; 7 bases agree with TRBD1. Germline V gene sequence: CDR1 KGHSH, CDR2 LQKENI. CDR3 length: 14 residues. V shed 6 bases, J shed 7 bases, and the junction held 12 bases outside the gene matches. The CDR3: CASSPGTVGGEQYF. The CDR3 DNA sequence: TGTGCCAGCTCCCCCGGGACAGTGGGCGGAGAGCAGTACTTC.

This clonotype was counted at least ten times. In DNA, the CDR3 is TGTGCCAGCCGGCCCCCGGAAGGGTACGAGCAGTACTTC. Translating it yields CASRPPEGYEQYF. The chain has TRBV18 and TRBJ2-7; D call uncertain. Germline V gene sequence: CDR1 KGHSH, CDR2 LQKENI. Trimming removed 8 bases at V and 4 bases at J, with 15 bases between. There are 13 residues in the CDR3.

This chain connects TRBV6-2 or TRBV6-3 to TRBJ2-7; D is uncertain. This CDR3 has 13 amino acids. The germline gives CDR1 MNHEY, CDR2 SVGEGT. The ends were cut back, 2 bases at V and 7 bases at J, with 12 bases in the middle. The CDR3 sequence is CASSYRTLLEQYF. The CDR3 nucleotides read TGTGCCAGCAGTTACCGGACCCTTTTAGAGCAGTACTTC.

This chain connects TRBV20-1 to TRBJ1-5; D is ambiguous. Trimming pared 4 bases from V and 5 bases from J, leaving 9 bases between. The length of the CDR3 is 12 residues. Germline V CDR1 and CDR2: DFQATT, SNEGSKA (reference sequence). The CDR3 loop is CSATPHDQPQHF. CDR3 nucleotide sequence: TGCAGTGCTACGCCACATGATCAGCCCCAGCATTTT.

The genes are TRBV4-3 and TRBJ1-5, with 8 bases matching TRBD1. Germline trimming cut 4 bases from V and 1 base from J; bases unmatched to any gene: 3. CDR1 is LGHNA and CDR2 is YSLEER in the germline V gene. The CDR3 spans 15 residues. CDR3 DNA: TGCGCCAGCAGCCCTCAGGGGGCGAGCAATCAGCCCCAGCATTTT. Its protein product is CASSPQGASNQPQHF.

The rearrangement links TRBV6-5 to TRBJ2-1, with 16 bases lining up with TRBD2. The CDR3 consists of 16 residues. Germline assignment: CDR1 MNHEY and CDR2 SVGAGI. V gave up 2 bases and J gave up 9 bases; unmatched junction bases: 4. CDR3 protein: CASSYPGLAGGLEQFF. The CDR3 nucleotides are TGTGCCAGCAGTTACCCGGGACTAGCGGGAGGGCTTGAGCAGTTCTTC.